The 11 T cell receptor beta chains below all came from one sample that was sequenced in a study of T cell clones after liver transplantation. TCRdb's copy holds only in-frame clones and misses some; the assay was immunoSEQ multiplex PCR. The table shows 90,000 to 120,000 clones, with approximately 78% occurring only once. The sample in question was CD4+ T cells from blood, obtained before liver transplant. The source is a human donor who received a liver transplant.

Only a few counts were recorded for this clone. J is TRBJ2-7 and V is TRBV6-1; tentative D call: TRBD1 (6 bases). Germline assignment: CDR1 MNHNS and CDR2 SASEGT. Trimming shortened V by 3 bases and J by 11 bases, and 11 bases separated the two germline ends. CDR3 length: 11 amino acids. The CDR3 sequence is CASSDWTAKYF. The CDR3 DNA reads TGTGCCAGCAGTGATTGGACAGCGAAGTACTTC.

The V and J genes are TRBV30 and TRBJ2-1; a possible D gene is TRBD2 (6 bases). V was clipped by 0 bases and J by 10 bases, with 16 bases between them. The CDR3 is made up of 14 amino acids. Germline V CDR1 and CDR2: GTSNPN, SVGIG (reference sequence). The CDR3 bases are TGTGCCTGGAGTGTTTTAGCAAGCGCGGGGGAGCAGTTCTTC. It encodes CAWSVLASAGEQFF.

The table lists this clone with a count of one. This CDR3 reads CASSEVSGTGELFF. The DNA of the CDR3 is TGTGCCAGCAGTGAGGTATCCGGCACCGGGGAGCTGTTTTTT. The chain couples TRBV6-5 to TRBJ2-2; D ambiguous. V lost 5 bases, J lost 4 bases, and 11 bases lay in between. CDR3 length equals 14 residues. Germline V gene data show CDR1 as MNHEY and CDR2 as SVGAGI.

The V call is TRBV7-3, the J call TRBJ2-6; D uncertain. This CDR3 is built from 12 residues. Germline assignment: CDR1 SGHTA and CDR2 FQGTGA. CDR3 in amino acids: CASSSGANVLTF. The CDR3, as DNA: TGTGCTTCATCCTCTGGGGCCAACGTCCTGACTTTC.

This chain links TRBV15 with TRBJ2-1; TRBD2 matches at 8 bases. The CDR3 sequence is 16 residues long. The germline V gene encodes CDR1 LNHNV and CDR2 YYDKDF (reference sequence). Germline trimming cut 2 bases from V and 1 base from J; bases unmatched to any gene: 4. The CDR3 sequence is CATSRIRGGSYNEQFF. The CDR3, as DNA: TGTGCCACCAGCAGAATCCGGGGGGGATCCTACAATGAGCAGTTCTTC.

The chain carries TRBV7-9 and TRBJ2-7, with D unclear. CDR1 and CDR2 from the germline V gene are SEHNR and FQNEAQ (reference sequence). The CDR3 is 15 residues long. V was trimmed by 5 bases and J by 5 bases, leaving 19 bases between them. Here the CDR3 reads CASSGPGPIMHEQYF. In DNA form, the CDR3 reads TGTGCCAGCAGCGGACCGGGCCCCATTATGCACGAGCAGTACTTC.

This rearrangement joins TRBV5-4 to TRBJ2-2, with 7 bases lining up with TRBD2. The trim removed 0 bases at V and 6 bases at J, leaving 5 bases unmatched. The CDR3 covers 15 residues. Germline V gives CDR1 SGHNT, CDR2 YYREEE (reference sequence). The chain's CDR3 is CASSLGGGSAGELFF. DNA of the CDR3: TGTGCCAGCAGCTTGGGGGGAGGGTCGGCCGGGGAGCTGTTTTTT. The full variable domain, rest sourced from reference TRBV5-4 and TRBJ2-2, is ETGVTQSPTHLIKTRGQQVTLRCSSQSGHNTVSWYQQALGQGPQFIFQYYREEENGRGNFPPRFSGLQFPNYSSELNVNALELDDSALYLCASSLGGGSAGELFFGEGSRLTVL.

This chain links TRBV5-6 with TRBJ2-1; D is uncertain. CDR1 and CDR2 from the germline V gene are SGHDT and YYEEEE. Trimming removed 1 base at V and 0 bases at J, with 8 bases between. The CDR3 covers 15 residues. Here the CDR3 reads CASSLFPASYNEQFF. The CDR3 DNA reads TGTGCCAGCAGCTTGTTCCCAGCCTCCTACAATGAGCAGTTCTTC.

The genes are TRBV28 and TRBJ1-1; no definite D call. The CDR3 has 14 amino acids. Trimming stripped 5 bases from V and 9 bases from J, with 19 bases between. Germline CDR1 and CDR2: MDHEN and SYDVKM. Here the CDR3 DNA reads TGTGCCAGCAGTCGTTCGGTGGGCGCGTCCCAAGCTTTCTTT. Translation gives CASSRSVGASQAFF.

In nucleotides, the CDR3 is TGTGCCAGTAAGAATCTGGTCCTAACTGAAGCTTTCTTT. It encodes CASKNLVLTEAFF. The chain employs TRBV19 and TRBJ1-1; no definite D call. CDR3 length equals 13 residues. Trimming took off 7 bases at V and 5 bases at J, with 14 bases between the two ends. In germline, CDR1 is LNHDA, CDR2 SQIVND (reference sequence).

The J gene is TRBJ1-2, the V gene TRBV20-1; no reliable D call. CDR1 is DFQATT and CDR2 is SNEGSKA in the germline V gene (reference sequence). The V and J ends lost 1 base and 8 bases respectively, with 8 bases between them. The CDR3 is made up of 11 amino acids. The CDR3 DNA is TGCAGTGCTAGAGCGGCGGGGGGCTACACCTTC. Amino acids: CSARAAGGYTF.